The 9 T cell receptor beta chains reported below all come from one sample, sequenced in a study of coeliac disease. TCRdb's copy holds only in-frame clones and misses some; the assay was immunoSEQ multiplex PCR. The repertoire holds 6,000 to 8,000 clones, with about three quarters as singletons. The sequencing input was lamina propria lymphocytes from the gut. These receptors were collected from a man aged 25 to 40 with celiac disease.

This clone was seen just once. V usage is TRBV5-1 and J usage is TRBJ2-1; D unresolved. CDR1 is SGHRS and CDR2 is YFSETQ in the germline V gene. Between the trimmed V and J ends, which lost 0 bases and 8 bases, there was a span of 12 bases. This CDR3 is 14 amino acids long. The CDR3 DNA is TGCGCCAGCAGCTTGGGCGGTCCATACGATGAGCAGTTCTTC. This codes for CASSLGGPYDEQFF.

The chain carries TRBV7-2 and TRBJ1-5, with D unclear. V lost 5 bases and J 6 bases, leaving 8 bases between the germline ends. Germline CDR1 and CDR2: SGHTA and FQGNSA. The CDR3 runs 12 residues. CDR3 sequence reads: CASSRGGQPQHF. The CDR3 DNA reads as TGTGCCAGCAGCCGCGGAGGTCAGCCCCAGCATTTT.

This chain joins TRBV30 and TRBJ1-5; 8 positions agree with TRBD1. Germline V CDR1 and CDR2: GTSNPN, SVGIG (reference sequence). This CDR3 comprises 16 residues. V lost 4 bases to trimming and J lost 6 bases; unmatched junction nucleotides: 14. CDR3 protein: CAWTDRGSHYVQPQHF. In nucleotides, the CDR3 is TGTGCCTGGACCGACAGGGGATCCCATTATGTTCAGCCCCAGCATTTT.

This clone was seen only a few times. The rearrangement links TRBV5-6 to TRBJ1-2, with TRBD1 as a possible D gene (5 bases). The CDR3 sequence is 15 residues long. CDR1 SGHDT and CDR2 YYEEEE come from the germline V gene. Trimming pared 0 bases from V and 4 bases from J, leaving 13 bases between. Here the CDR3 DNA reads TGTGCCAGCAGCTTGGCAGGGCTTCTACTCTATGGCTACACCTTC. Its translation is CASSLAGLLLYGYTF.

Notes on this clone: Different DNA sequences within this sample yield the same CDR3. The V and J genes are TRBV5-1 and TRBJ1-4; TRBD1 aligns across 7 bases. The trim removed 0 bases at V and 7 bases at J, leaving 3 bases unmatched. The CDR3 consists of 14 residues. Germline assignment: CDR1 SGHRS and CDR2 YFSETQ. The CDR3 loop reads CASSLEGASEKLFF. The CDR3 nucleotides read TGCGCCAGCAGCTTGGAGGGGGCTAGTGAAAAACTGTTTTTT.

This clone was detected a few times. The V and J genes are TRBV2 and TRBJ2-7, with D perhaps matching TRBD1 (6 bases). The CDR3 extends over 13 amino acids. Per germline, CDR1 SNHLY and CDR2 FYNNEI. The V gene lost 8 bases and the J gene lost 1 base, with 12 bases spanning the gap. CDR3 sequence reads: CASYWDKSYEQYF. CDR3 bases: TGTGCCAGCTATTGGGACAAATCCTACGAGCAGTACTTC. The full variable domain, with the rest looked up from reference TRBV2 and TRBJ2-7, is EPEVTQTPSHQVTQMGQEVILRCVPISNHLYFYWYRQILGQKVEFLVSFYNNEISEKSEIFDDQFSVERPDGSNFTLKIRSTKLEDSAMYFCASYWDKSYEQYFGPGTRLTVT.

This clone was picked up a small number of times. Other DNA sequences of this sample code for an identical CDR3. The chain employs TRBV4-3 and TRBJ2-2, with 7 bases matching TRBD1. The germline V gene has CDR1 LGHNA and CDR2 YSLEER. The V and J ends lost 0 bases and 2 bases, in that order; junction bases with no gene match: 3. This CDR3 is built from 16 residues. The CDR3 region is CASSQEQGTNTGELFF. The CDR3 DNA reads TGCGCCAGCAGCCAAGAACAGGGGACAAACACCGGGGAGCTGTTTTTT.

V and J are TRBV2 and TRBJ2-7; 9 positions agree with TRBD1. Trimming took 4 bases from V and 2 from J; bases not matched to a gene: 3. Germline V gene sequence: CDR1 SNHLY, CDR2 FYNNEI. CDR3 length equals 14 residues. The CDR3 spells CASSAGQGTYEQYF. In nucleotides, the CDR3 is TGTGCCAGCAGTGCAGGACAGGGGACCTACGAGCAGTACTTC. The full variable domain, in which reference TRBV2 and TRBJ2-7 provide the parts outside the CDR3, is EPEVTQTPSHQVTQMGQEVILRCVPISNHLYFYWYRQILGQKVEFLVSFYNNEISEKSEIFDDQFSVERPDGSNFTLKIRSTKLEDSAMYFCASSAGQGTYEQYFGPGTRLTVT.

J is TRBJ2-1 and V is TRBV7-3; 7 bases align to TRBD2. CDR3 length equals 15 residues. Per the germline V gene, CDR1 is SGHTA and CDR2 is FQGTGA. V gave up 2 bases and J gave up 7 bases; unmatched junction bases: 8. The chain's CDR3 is CASSLHGGSFNEQFF. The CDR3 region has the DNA TGTGCCAGCAGCTTACACGGGGGGTCCTTTAATGAGCAGTTCTTC.